Listed here are 20 T cell receptor beta chains from one sample, sequenced in a study of T cells in Graves' hyperthyroidism and ophthalmopathy. Regions amplified from RNA transcripts were the TCR beta CDR3 regions. The HTBI primer set drove a first-round RT-PCR of the TCR CDR3. TCRdb itself ran the multiplex PCR reads through MiXCR, one entry per CDR3 protein. In the table there are 490,000 or so distinct CDR3 sequences, approximately 48% of which are singletons. The sequenced material came from peripheral blood or thyroid tissue (not recorded which). These receptors were obtained from an adult woman with Graves' disease, either hyperthyroidism or ophthalmopathy (not recorded which).

The genes are TRBV20-1 and TRBJ1-6, with a weak D call TRBD1 (5 bases). This CDR3 is 16 amino acids long. V lost 6 bases and J 13 bases, leaving 28 bases between the germline ends. Germline V CDR1 and CDR2: DFQATT, SNEGSKA (reference sequence). CDR3 residues: CSASPIGGSSNQPLHF. The CDR3 DNA sequence: TGCAGTGCCTCGCCAATCGGGGGGAGTAGCAATCAGCCCCTCCACTTT.

This clonotype was seen many times. An end of the junction does not agree with germline; a read error may underlie this. The CDR3 spells CASSYGQGNQPQHF. The CDR3 bases are TGTGCCAGCAGCTACGGACAGGGGAATCAGCCCCAGCATTTT. The chain uses TRBV5-1 and TRBJ1-5, with 9 bases that match TRBD1. The CDR3 extends over 14 amino acids. Germline-derived CDR1 and CDR2 are SGHRS and YFSETQ.

The sample holds one count of this clonotype. The chain couples TRBV12-3 or TRBV12-4 to TRBJ1-1, with D possibly TRBD1 on 5 matching bases. Trimming removed 1 base at V and 7 bases at J, with 10 bases between. The CDR3 is made up of 13 amino acids. CDR3 sequence: CASSLVGRGEAFF. The CDR3 nucleotides read TGTGCCAGCAGTTTAGTGGGGAGGGGTGAAGCTTTCTTT.

This rearrangement joins TRBV7-6 to TRBJ1-1; D remains ambiguous. V lost 3 bases and J 6 bases, leaving 20 bases between the germline ends. Germline lookup yields CDR1 SGHVS and CDR2 FNYEAQ. This CDR3 region has 16 residues. The CDR3 loop is CASSLREGSFRAEAFF. For the CDR3, the DNA is TGTGCCAGCAGCTTGAGGGAGGGCTCCTTCCGGGCTGAAGCTTTCTTT.

Many counts were recorded for this clonotype. The chain employs TRBV9 and TRBJ2-7; D remains unclear. The CDR3 has 12 amino acids. V lost 4 bases, J lost 6 bases, and 11 bases lay in between. Per the germline V gene, CDR1 is SGDLS and CDR2 is YYNGEE. As DNA, the CDR3 is TGTGCCAGCAGCACCCACAGCCCCGAGCAGTACTTC. Translation: CASSTHSPEQYF. The full variable domain, completed using reference TRBV9 and TRBJ2-7, is DSGVTQTPKHLITATGQRVTLRCSPRSGDLSVYWYQQSLDQGLQFLIQYYNGEERAKGNILERFSAQQFPDLHSELNLSSLELGDSALYFCASSTHSPEQYFGPGTRLTVT.

The sample holds a few counts of this clonotype. CDR3 sequence (DNA): TGCGCCAGCAGCCAAAAGACCTATCCGGGACAGTACACCGGGGAGCTGTTTTTT. Translated, it gives CASSQKTYPGQYTGELFF. The gene calls are TRBV4-3 and TRBJ2-2, with 7 positions matching TRBD1. CDR1 and CDR2 from the germline V gene are LGHNA and YSLEER. The V segment lost 2 bases and the J segment 3 bases; nucleotides outside the gene matches: 12. This CDR3 is 18 amino acids long.

The chain links TRBV15 to TRBJ1-2; D remains ambiguous. Trimming pared 5 bases from V and 4 bases from J, leaving 17 bases between. The germline V gene encodes CDR1 LNHNV and CDR2 YYDKDF (reference sequence). The CDR3 has 15 residues. The CDR3: CATSLGRGGLYGYTF. CDR3 nucleotide sequence: TGTGCCACCAGCCTTGGGAGAGGAGGGCTCTATGGCTACACCTTC.

The V gene is TRBV7-9, the J gene TRBJ2-7; 8 nucleotides line up with TRBD2. This CDR3 spans 17 amino acids. The V gene's germline CDR1 is SEHNR and CDR2 FQNEAQ (reference sequence). The V gene end was trimmed by 5 bases and the J gene end by 0 bases; junction bases not matched to a gene: 12. The CDR3, as DNA: TGTGCCAGCAGCACGCCTAAGCAGAGCGGGAGCTCCTACGAGCAGTACTTC. Amino acids: CASSTPKQSGSSYEQYF.

This clonotype was seen many times. This sequence joins TRBV20-1 and TRBJ2-7, with 7 bases lining up with TRBD2. V was clipped by 5 bases and J by 2 bases; unmatched bases: 3. CDR1 is DFQATT and CDR2 is SNEGSKA in the germline V gene (reference sequence). The CDR3 is 12 amino acids. CDR3 loop: CSALSGTYEQYF. The CDR3, as DNA: TGCAGTGCTCTCAGCGGGACCTACGAGCAGTACTTC.

This clonotype was picked up many times. The chain links TRBV4-2 to TRBJ1-2; 8 bases are a match to TRBD1. The CDR3 runs to 16 residues. The germline CDR1 and CDR2 sequences are LGHNA and YNFKEQ. Germline trimming cut 7 bases from V and 8 bases from J; bases unmatched to any gene: 18. The CDR3 coding sequence is TGTGCCAGCACCCCCTCGGGCGGACAGGGCACGGGCGGCTACACCTTC. This gives the protein CASTPSGGQGTGGYTF.

V and J are TRBV10-3 and TRBJ1-1; possibly TRBD1 for D (5 bases). Germline-derived CDR1 and CDR2 are ENHRY and SYGVKD. V lost 2 bases, J lost 8 bases, and 15 bases lay in between. The CDR3 contains 14 residues. The CDR3 coding sequence is TGTGCCATCAGTGAGGTGGGGTCGGGGGAAGAAGCTTTCTTT. This sequence encodes CAISEVGSGEEAFF.

This clonotype was counted once. CDR3 nucleotide sequence: TGTGCCAGCAGCCCTGGGACAGCTAGAGATACGCAGTATTTT. Translation gives CASSPGTARDTQYF. The gene calls are TRBV7-2 and TRBJ2-3; the match to TRBD1 covers 7 bases. The CDR3 is made up of 14 amino acids. Germline loops: CDR1 SGHTA, CDR2 FQGNSA. V lost 5 bases, J lost 5 bases, and 7 bases stayed unmatched.

This clonotype was counted between two and nine times. This chain connects TRBV7-2 to TRBJ1-1; D remains unclear. The CDR3 covers 16 residues. Deletions cut 0 bases from V and 2 bases from J, with 13 bases between. The germline CDR1 and CDR2 sequences are SGHTA and FQGNSA. CDR3: CASSLAIGVFNTEAFF. The CDR3, as DNA: TGTGCCAGCAGCTTAGCTATCGGGGTCTTCAACACTGAAGCTTTCTTT.

The V and J genes are TRBV20-1 and TRBJ2-5; D is perhaps TRBD2 (6 bases). Germline V gene sequence: CDR1 DFQATT, CDR2 SNEGSKA (reference sequence). Trimming removed 6 bases from V and 9 bases from J, with 23 bases in between. The CDR3 has 14 residues. CDR3 DNA: TGCAGTGCCGGGCGACTACGCGGCGGGACGGCCCAGTACTTC. The encoded protein is CSAGRLRGGTAQYF.

The gene calls are TRBV14 and TRBJ2-2, with TRBD2 as a possible D gene (5 bases). CDR1 and CDR2 from the germline V gene are SGHDN and FVKESK. The V gene lost 5 bases and the J gene lost 8 bases, with 12 bases spanning the gap. The CDR3 consists of 13 residues. The CDR3 DNA is TGTGCCAGCAGCGTCCTCGGCGGGGGGGAGCTGTTTTTT. This translates into CASSVLGGGELFF. Together with reference TRBV14 and TRBJ2-2, the CDR3 gives the full variable domain: EAGVTQFPSHSVIEKGQTVTLRCDPISGHDNLYWYRRVMGKEIKFLLHFVKESKQDESGMPNNRFLAERTGGTYSTLKVQPAELEDSGVYFCASSVLGGGELFFGEGSRLTVL.

This clonotype was found once. The rearrangement uses TRBV7-3 and TRBJ1-4, with 9 bases that match TRBD1. The CDR3 loop spans 15 amino acids. The germline V gene encodes CDR1 SGHTA and CDR2 FQGTGA. V trimming: 6 bases; J trimming: 1 base; junction bases outside the gene matches: 3. CDR3 DNA: TGTGCCAGCAGTCCGGGACAGGGAACTAATGAAAAACTGTTTTTT. This encodes CASSPGQGTNEKLFF.

The rearrangement joins TRBV5-6 to TRBJ1-2, with D possibly TRBD1 on 6 matching bases. Deletions cut 4 bases from V and 5 bases from J, with 18 bases between. The CDR3 contains 15 residues. Germline CDR1 reads SGHDT; CDR2 reads YYEEEE. This chain's CDR3 is CASSPLAGRGYGYTF. The DNA of the CDR3 is TGTGCCAGCAGCCCCCTTGCCGGGAGGGGGTATGGCTACACCTTC.

This rearrangement joins TRBV15 to TRBJ2-7, with D perhaps TRBD1 (5 bases). The CDR3 totals 12 residues. Between the trimmed V and J ends, which lost 4 bases and 2 bases, there was a span of 6 bases. Germline V lookup: CDR1 LNHNV, CDR2 YYDKDF (reference sequence). The CDR3 region is CATSNRPYEQYF. CDR3 DNA sequence: TGTGCCACCAGCAACAGGCCCTACGAGCAGTACTTC. Together with reference TRBV15 and TRBJ2-7, the CDR3 gives the full variable domain: DAMVIQNPRYQVTQFGKPVTLSCSQTLNHNVMYWYQQKSSQAPKLLFHYYDKDFNNEADTPDNFQSRRPNTSFCFLDIRSPGLGDTAMYLCATSNRPYEQYFGPGTRLTVT.

This clonotype was detected ten times or more. The rearrangement links TRBV6-5 to TRBJ2-7; D gene uncertain. Germline V gene sequence: CDR1 MNHEY, CDR2 SVGAGI. CDR3 length: 14 residues. V dropped 2 bases and J dropped 2 bases, with 10 bases sitting between them. CDR3: CASSYHGPPYEQYF. DNA for the CDR3: TGTGCCAGCAGTTACCATGGGCCCCCCTACGAGCAGTACTTC.

This chain joins TRBV5-1 and TRBJ2-5; a possible D gene is TRBD1 (6 bases). Looked up from germline, CDR1 is SGHRS and CDR2 is YFSETQ. Trimming took off 3 bases at V and 1 base at J, with 10 bases between the two ends. This CDR3 region has 14 residues. CDR3 in amino acids: CASSWGTLQETQYF. CDR3 in DNA: TGCGCCAGCAGCTGGGGGACACTCCAAGAGACCCAGTACTTC.